The clone carrying this TCR beta chain was detected a few times. Its antigen is still unknown. TCRdb reprocessed the reads via MiXCR and lists one record per CDR3 protein. The sample records a few hundred thousand distinct CDR3 sequences, around a sixth being singletons. This entry belongs to a study of T cell repertoires in cytomegalovirus infection. Background on the study: Public TCR beta signatures provided an indication of both CMV infection and a matching HLA type. Study findings and constraints: In two of eight donors, the top clonotype was HLA-C-restricted CMV-specific. Cumulative public TCR beta family frequency identified CMV carriers with the relevant HLA.

There are 15 residues in the CDR3. The V and J ends lost 3 bases and 4 bases, in that order; junction bases with no gene match: 5. Germline loops: CDR1 ENHRY, CDR2 SYGVKD. The chain links TRBV10-3 to TRBJ2-3; 9 bases line up with TRBD2. The TCR was taken from a human donor in good health (CMV status not recorded). Some clones in this sample may be carry-over from other donors' samples. The source material was PBMCs. The CDR3 nucleotides read TGTGCCATCAGTGATTCCGGACTAGCGTCAGATACGCAGTATTTT. This encodes CAISDSGLASDTQYF.